This TCR beta chain is drawn from a study of blood T cell repertoires in COVID-19 (dated by TCRdb to about 2020). Study-level background: Collaborator samples came from the United States, Italy and Spain and covered acute and convalescent phases of COVID-19. The samples were drawn from two sources: the first 160 participants of the ongoing ImmuneRACE study, and over 950 subjects contributed by 6 global collaborators. The material from the prospective study consisted of cDNA or gDNA derived from T cells, B-cell-depleted T cells, or PBMCs. Sample metadata almost always included a de-identified subject ID, COVID-19 status, age in years and sex. The repertoires were released in a freely available public database meant as a resource for research on the immune response to SARS-CoV-2. The dataset comprised deeply sampled blood TCRbeta repertoires from subjects exposed to, actively infected with, or recovered from COVID-19. Where available, HLA class I and class II types were taken from metadata supplied by the sample provider and were not determined by assay-based typing.

Concerning this clone itself: Its recognized antigen is unknown. No much larger clone is present one base from it, and per-base qualities are unavailable.

TCRbeta CDR3 regions were amplified from genomic DNA using the immunoSEQ Assay, a bias-controlled multiplex PCR. Per the authors' processing: The number of nucleated cells in each sample was estimated by amplification of reference gene primers within the assay. Sequence reads were collapsed and filtered to measure the absolute abundance of every unique TCRbeta CDR3 rearrangement. Productive Simpson clonality was computed per sample as the square root of Simpson's diversity index over productive rearrangements. TCRdb carries this immuneACCESS record with in-frame sequences only. Its versions omit some clonotypes, under half of them owing to an unresolved V gene in the studies checked, with the rest unexplained. V and J calls plus clone size are reproduced from that table; the DNA served to infer D and trimming. Here the sample has more than 60,000 clones; roughly nine tenths occur a single time. 4.9% of the sample is held by the ten biggest clonotypes.

Results and caveats for the whole study, not just this receptor: Clinical and demographic metadata were provided uncurated, with the amount varying by source and participant.

From the cysteine through the phenylalanine, the CDR3 covers 16 amino acids. Just the 48-base CDR3 DNA is kept, in frame starting at base 1. Trimming takes 3 bases from V and 1 base from J, and the germline ends sit 15 bases apart. The germline V gene provides CDR1 KGHSH and CDR2 LQKENI. The collaborating institutions used their own protocols to collect whole blood in K2EDTA tubes. For TCRbeta analysis, collaborators shipped samples in one of three forms: frozen whole blood, isolated PBMCs, or DNA extracted from either of those sample types. The sequenced sample consisted of peripheral blood. Rearrangement joined TRBV18 to TRBJ1-1, and possibly TRBD1, on 5 matching bases. The sequence was collected from a woman older than 75 with active or convalescent COVID-19. The CDR3 reads as follows: CASSPPWARANTEAFF. The DNA is TGTGCCAGCTCACCCCCATGGGCCAGGGCGAACACTGAAGCTTTCTTT.